Below, one T cell receptor (beta chain) is given with its context. Germline CDR1 reads MNHNY; CDR2 reads SVGAGI (reference sequence). V lost 7 bases and J lost 3, with 11 bases in between. CDR3 length equals 13 residues. These data originate in a study of blood T cell repertoires in COVID-19. Turning to the study itself: The analysed material was cDNA or gDNA that came from T cells, B-cell-depleted T cells, or PBMCs.

Sequenced by immunoSEQ multiplex PCR; TCRdb stores in-frame clones only, minus some. The table has roughly 380,000 clones, 85% seen once. Sequencing was carried out using peripheral blood. The rearrangement uses TRBV6-6 and TRBJ2-3; weak D call: TRBD1 (5 bases). The source is a woman aged 18-35 years with acute or convalescent COVID-19. DNA of the CDR3: TGTGCCAGCATGAGCCAGGGAACAGATACGCAGTATTTT. The encoded protein is CASMSQGTDTQYF.